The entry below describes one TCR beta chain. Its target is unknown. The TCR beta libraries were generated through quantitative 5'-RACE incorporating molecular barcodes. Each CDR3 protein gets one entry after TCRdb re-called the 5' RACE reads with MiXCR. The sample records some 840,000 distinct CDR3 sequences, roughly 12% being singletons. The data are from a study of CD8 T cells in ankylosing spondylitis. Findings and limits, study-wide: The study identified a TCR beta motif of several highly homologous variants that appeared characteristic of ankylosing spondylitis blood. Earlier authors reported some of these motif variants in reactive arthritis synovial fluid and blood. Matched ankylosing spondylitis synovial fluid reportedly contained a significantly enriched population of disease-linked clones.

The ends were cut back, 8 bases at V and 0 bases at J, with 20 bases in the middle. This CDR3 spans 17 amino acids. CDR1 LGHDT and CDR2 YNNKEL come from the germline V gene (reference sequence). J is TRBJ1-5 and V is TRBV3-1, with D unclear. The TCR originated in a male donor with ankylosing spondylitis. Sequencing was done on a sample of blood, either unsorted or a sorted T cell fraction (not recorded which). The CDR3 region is CASSQVGGSFSNQPQHF. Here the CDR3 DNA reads TGTGCCAGCTCCCAAGTGGGAGGTTCCTTTAGCAATCAGCCCCAGCATTTT. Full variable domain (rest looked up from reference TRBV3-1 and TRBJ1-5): DTAVSQTPKYLVTQMGNDKSIKCEQNLGHDTMYWYKQDSKKFLKIMFSYNNKELIINETVPNRFSPKSPDKAHLNLHINSLELGDSAVYFCASSQVGGSFSNQPQHFGDGTRLSIL.